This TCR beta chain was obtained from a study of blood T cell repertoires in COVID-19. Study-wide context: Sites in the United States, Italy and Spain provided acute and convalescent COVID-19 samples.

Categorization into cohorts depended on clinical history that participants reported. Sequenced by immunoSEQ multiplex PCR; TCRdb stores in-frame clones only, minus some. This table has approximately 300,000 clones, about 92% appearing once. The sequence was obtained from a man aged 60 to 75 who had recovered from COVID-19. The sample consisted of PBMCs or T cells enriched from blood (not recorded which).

The chain's CDR3 is CASSYSALGDSPLHF. In DNA form, the CDR3 reads TGTGCCAGCAGTTACTCGGCCCTAGGGGATTCACCCCTCCACTTT. The chain is built from TRBV6-5 and TRBJ1-6, with a tentative D call TRBD1 (5 bases). V gave up 0 bases and J gave up 8 bases, with 11 bases separating them. CDR3 length: 15 residues. CDR1 is MNHEY, CDR2 SVGAGI, per germline.